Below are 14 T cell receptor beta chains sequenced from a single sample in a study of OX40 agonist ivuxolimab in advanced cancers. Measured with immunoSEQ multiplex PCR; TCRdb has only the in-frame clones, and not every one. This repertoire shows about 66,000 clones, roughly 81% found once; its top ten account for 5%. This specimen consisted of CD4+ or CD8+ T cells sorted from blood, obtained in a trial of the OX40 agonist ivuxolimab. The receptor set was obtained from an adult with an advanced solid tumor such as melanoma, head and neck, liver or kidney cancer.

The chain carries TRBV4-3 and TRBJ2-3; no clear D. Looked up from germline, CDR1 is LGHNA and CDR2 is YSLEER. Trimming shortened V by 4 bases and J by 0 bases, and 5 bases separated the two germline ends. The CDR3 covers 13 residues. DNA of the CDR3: TGCGCCAGCAGCCTAGGGAGCACAGATACGCAGTATTTT. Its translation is CASSLGSTDTQYF.

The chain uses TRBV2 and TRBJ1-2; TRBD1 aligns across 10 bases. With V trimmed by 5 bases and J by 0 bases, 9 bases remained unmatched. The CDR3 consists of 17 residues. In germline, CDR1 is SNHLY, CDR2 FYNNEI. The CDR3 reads CASSHPGQGTPNYGYTF. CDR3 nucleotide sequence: TGTGCCAGCAGTCATCCGGGACAGGGGACTCCTAACTATGGCTACACCTTC.

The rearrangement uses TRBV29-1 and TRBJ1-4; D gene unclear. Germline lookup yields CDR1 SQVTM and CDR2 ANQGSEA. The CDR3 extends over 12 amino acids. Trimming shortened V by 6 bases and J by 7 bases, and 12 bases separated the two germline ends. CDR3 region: CSVRLPGEKLFF. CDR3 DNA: TGCAGCGTGAGGCTTCCGGGTGAAAAACTGTTTTTT.

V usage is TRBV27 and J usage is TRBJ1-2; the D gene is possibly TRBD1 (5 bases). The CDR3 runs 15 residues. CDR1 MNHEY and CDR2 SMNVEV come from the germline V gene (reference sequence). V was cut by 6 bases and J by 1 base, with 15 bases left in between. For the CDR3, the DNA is TGTGCCAGCAGGCCGAACCTGGGGCATAACTATGGCTACACCTTC. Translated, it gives CASRPNLGHNYGYTF.

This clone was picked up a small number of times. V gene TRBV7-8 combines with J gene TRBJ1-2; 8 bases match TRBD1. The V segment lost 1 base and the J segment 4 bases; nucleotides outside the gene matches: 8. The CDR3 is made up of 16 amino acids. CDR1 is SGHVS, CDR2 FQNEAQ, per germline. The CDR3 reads CASSLGLGGQGYGYTF. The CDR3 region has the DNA TGTGCCAGCAGCTTAGGTTTGGGAGGACAGGGCTATGGCTACACCTTC.

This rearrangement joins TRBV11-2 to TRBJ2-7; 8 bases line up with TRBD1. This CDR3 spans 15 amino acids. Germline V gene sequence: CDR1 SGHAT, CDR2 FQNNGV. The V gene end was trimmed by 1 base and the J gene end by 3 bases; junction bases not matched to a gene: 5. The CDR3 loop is CASSLVDRDHYEQYF. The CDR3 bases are TGTGCCAGCAGCTTAGTGGACAGGGACCACTACGAGCAGTACTTC.

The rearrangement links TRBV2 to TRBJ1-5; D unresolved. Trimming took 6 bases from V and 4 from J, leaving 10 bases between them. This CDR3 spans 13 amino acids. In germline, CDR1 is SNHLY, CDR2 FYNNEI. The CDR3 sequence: CASSPDQNQPQHF. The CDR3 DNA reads TGTGCCAGCAGCCCCGACCAAAATCAGCCCCAGCATTTT.

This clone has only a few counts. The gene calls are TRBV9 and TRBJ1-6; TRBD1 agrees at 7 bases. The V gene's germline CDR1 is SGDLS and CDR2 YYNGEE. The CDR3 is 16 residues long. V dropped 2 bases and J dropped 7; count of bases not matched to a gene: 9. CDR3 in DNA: TGTGCCAGCAGCGTCGGGGTAGGGACAGAGAATTCACCCCTCCACTTT. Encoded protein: CASSVGVGTENSPLHF.

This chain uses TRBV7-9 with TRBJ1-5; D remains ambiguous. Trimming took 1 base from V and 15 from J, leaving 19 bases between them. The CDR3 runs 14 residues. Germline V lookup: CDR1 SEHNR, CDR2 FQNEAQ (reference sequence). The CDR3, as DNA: TGTGCCAGCAGCTTAGATCACGGAGGGCACCCCGCGCATTTT. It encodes CASSLDHGGHPAHF.

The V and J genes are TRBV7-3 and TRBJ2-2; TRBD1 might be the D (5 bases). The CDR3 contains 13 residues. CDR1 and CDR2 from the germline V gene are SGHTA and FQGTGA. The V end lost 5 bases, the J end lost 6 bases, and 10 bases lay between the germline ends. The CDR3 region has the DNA TGTGCCAGCAGCGCGACAGTAGCCGGGGAGCTGTTTTTT. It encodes CASSATVAGELFF. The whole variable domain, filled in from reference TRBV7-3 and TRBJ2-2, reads GAGVSQTPSNKVTEKGKYVELRCDPISGHTALYWYRQSLGQGPEFLIYFQGTGAADDSGLPNDRFFAVRPEGSVSTLKIQRTERGDSAVYLCASSATVAGELFFGEGSRLTVL.

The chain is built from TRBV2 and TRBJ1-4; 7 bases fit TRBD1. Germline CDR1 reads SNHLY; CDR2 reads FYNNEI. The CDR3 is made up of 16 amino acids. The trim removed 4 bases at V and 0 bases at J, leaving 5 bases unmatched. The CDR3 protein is CASSADRAPTNEKLFF. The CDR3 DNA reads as TGTGCCAGCAGTGCCGACAGGGCCCCAACTAATGAAAAACTGTTTTTT.

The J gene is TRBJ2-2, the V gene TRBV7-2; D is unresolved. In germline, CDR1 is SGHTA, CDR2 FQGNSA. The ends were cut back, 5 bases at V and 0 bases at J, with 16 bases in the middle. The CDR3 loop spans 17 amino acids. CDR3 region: CASSLRGRDANTGELFF. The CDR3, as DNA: TGTGCCAGCAGCCTACGAGGAAGAGACGCGAACACCGGGGAGCTGTTTTTT.

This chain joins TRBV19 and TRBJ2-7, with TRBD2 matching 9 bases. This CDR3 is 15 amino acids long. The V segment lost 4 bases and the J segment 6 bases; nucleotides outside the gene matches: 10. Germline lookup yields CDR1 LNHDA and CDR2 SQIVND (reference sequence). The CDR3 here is CASSTQLAGVGEQYF. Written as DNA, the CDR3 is TGTGCCAGTAGTACCCAATTAGCGGGAGTGGGCGAGCAGTACTTC.

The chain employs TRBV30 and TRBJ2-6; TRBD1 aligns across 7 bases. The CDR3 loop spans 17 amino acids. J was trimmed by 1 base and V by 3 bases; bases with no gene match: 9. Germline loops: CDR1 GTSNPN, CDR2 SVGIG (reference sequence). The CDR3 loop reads CAWRRGRLVSGANVLTF. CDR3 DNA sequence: TGTGCCTGGAGGAGGGGGCGCCTTGTATCTGGGGCCAACGTCCTGACTTTC.